The clone carrying this TCR beta chain was counted many times. Both iRepertoire HTBI primers and Arm-PCR of CDR3 regions were used to build the TCR beta libraries. MiXCR, applied by TCRdb to the multiplex PCR reads, yields one record per CDR3 protein. The sample lists about 350,000 distinct CDR3 sequences; 15% to 20% were seen once. Time point here: newly diagnosed GD, antithyroid drugs for less than 3 months. PBMC-extracted RNA yielded the TCR library. This sample is drawn from a study of regulatory T cells in long-lasting Graves disease. Turning to the study itself: Graves' cases, newly diagnosed, had used antithyroid drugs under 3 months.

CDR3 length equals 14 residues. V was trimmed by 5 bases and J by 2 bases, leaving 12 bases between them. The germline V gene has CDR1 LGHDT and CDR2 YNNKEL (reference sequence). These same data were also listed under a study on T cells in Graves' hyperthyroidism and ophthalmopathy.

Material: peripheral blood mononuclear cells (PBMCs), obtained at new diagnosis, from a patient treated with antithyroid drugs. This sequence originates from a young woman with Graves disease. The J gene is TRBJ2-5, the V gene TRBV3-1; perhaps TRBD1 as D (6 bases). The CDR3 loop is CASSIRTDQETQYF. The CDR3 DNA reads TGTGCCAGCAGCATACGGACAGATCAAGAGACCCAGTACTTC.